The 31 T cell receptor beta chains reported below all come from one sample, sequenced in a study of blood T cells in healthy people across ages (dated by TCRdb to the mid-2010s). Receptors were amplified or captured by 5' RACE. Sequenced using an Illumina HiSeq 2500. The second PCR ran for roughly 7 to 12 cycles and used a J-beta primer mix along with a sample-barcoded 5' primer. TCRdb cleaned the public reads at Q25 with fastp, built clones with MiXCR and kept in-frame beta chains. Identical CDR3 proteins give one entry, which carries the most common genes and DNA. In this sample the table shows around 990,000 distinct CDR3 sequences, 35% to 40% of which occur a single time. Jointly, the top ten make up 10% to 15% of the sample. Material for sequencing was blood. All receptors come from a man aged 18-30 years in good health.

J is TRBJ2-1 and V is TRBV12-3 or TRBV12-4, with 12 nucleotides matching TRBD2. The CDR3 has 16 residues. The V and J ends lost 6 bases and 0 bases, in that order; junction bases with no gene match: 3. The CDR3 reads CASRMGLAGSYNEQFF. CDR3 DNA sequence: TGTGCCAGCAGGATGGGACTAGCGGGCTCCTACAATGAGCAGTTCTTC.

The DNA for the CDR3 is TGTGCCAGCAGCCCGACTAGCGGGGGACTCCTAGCCAAAAACATTCAGTACTTC. Translating it yields CASSPTSGGLLAKNIQYF. The chain joins TRBV7-9 to TRBJ2-4; 12 bases align to TRBD2. Germline V lookup: CDR1 SEHNR, CDR2 FQNEAQ (reference sequence). V was pared by 5 bases and J by 0 bases, with 8 bases of the junction left unmatched. The CDR3 spans 18 residues. Supplemented by reference TRBV7-9 and TRBJ2-4, the full variable domain reads DTGVSQNPRHKITKRGQNVTFRCDPISEHNRLYWYRQTLGQGPEFLTYFQNEAQLEKSRLLSDRFSAERPKGSFSTLEIQRTEQGDSAMYLCASSPTSGGLLAKNIQYFGAGTRLSVL.

The chain employs TRBV7-3 and TRBJ2-3, with D possibly being TRBD1 or TRBD2 (5 bases each). Looked up from germline, CDR1 is SGHTA and CDR2 is FQGTGA. V shed 5 bases and J shed 7 bases, with 13 bases lying between them. This CDR3 comprises 13 residues. CDR3 loop: CASSPGAANTQYF. CDR3 nucleotide sequence: TGTGCCAGCAGCCCCGGGGCGGCAAATACGCAGTATTTT.

The rearrangement links TRBV5-1 to TRBJ2-2, with TRBD1 identical over 9 bases. Germline V gives CDR1 SGHRS, CDR2 YFSETQ. This CDR3 spans 16 amino acids. The V segment lost 10 bases and the J segment 3 bases; nucleotides outside the gene matches: 13. Here the CDR3 reads CAGSGTGNQYTGELFF. CDR3 DNA: TGCGCCGGCTCCGGGACAGGGAATCAATACACCGGGGAGCTGTTTTTT.

This clonotype was seen repeatedly, ten times or more. The chain employs TRBV10-3 and TRBJ1-2; 9 bases match TRBD1. CDR3 length: 16 amino acids. Germline lookup yields CDR1 ENHRY and CDR2 SYGVKD. V dropped 10 bases and J dropped 4; count of bases not matched to a gene: 16. The CDR3 nucleotides read TGTGCCAGCACGATGGGACAGGGCGCAAGATCCTATGGCTACACCTTC. It translates to CASTMGQGARSYGYTF.

This clonotype has a handful of counts. The genes are TRBV7-2 and TRBJ1-1, with D perhaps TRBD1 (6 bases). Trimming shortened V by 7 bases and J by 12 bases, and 24 bases separated the two germline ends. Germline assignment: CDR1 SGHTA and CDR2 FQGNSA. CDR3 size: 14 residues. The CDR3 DNA is TGTGCCAGCATTCCTGGACAGTCCCATATGCGGACTTTCTTT. It translates to CASIPGQSHMRTFF.

The J gene is TRBJ2-7, the V gene TRBV4-1, with D unclear. The germline V gene has CDR1 MGHRA and CDR2 YSYEKL. V was cut by 1 base and J by 3 bases, with 10 bases left in between. This CDR3 is built from 14 residues. This CDR3 is CASSQVLTGYEQYF. In DNA, the CDR3 is TGCGCCAGCAGCCAAGTCCTGACCGGCTACGAGCAGTACTTC.

This rearrangement joins TRBV4-3 to TRBJ2-4; perhaps TRBD1 as D (5 bases). V was trimmed by 4 bases and J by 0 bases, leaving 13 bases between them. The CDR3 runs 16 residues. The germline V gene has CDR1 LGHNA and CDR2 YSLEER. CDR3 sequence: CASSPQSGLAKNIQYF. CDR3 nucleotides: TGCGCCAGCAGCCCACAGTCAGGGTTAGCCAAAAACATTCAGTACTTC.

Regarding this clonotype: This clone may be a read error of a much larger clone one base away. The chain is built from TRBV20-1 and TRBJ2-5; D is perhaps TRBD1 (5 bases). The CDR3 runs to 13 residues. V lost 5 bases, J lost 7 bases, and 17 bases lay in between. Per germline, CDR1 DFQATT and CDR2 SNEGSKA (reference sequence). The CDR3 loop reads CSAGPSTGRTQYF. CDR3 DNA sequence: TGCAGTGCTGGCCCTTCCACAGGACGGACCCAGTACTTC.

The J gene is TRBJ2-1, the V gene TRBV6-5; 9 positions match TRBD2. Germline trimming cut 6 bases from V and 8 bases from J; bases unmatched to any gene: 11. The CDR3 runs 15 residues. The germline gives CDR1 MNHEY, CDR2 SVGAGI. The CDR3 protein is CASSPTRSGGYEQFF. CDR3 sequence (DNA): TGTGCCAGCAGCCCCACCCGTAGCGGGGGCTATGAGCAGTTCTTC.

V gene TRBV5-8 combines with J gene TRBJ2-7; either TRBD1 or TRBD2 may fit D (5 bases each). Germline CDR1 and CDR2: SGHTS and YDEGEE. The CDR3 sequence is 14 residues long. Trimming pared 2 bases from V and 5 bases from J, leaving 14 bases between. CDR3 region: CASSFGTEGDEQYF. CDR3 nucleotide sequence: TGTGCCAGCAGCTTCGGGACGGAAGGCGACGAGCAGTACTTC.

The chain recombines TRBV7-2 with TRBJ1-6; TRBD1 agrees at 9 bases. CDR1 is SGHTA and CDR2 is FQGNSA in the germline V gene. The CDR3 extends over 17 amino acids. The V gene end was trimmed by 4 bases and the J gene end by 6 bases; junction bases not matched to a gene: 10. CDR3 nucleotide sequence: TGTGCCAGCAGCTCCTCTAGGGGACAGGGACGTAATTCACCCCTCCACTTT. It codes for CASSSSRGQGRNSPLHF.

The rearrangement uses TRBV27 and TRBJ1-1; 8 nucleotides agree with TRBD1. The CDR3 totals 15 residues. Germline CDR1 is MNHEY and CDR2 is SMNVEV (reference sequence). The J segment lost 6 bases and the V segment lost 6 bases, leaving 12 bases of the junction unmatched. The DNA for the CDR3 is TGTGCCAGCAGCCGTTCGCAGGGGGCTTGGGCTGAAGCTTTCTTT. It is translated as CASSRSQGAWAEAFF.

This chain uses TRBV29-1 with TRBJ2-7; possibly TRBD1 for D (5 bases). The CDR3 consists of 14 residues. V was cut by 1 base and J by 4 bases, with 14 bases left in between. CDR1 and CDR2 from the germline V gene are SQVTM and ANQGSEA. The CDR3 nucleotides are TGCAGCGTTGAAGGATTAACAGGCATTTACGAGCAGTACTTC. Translation gives CSVEGLTGIYEQYF.

V usage is TRBV2 and J usage is TRBJ2-5; 8 bases align to TRBD2. The CDR3 consists of 15 residues. Trimming removed 5 bases from V and 4 bases from J; junction bases left unmatched: 9. Germline V gene lookup returns CDR1 SNHLY and CDR2 FYNNEI. CDR3 sequence reads: CASSYTGSGGETQYF. The CDR3 DNA sequence: TGTGCCAGCAGTTATACAGGGAGCGGGGGAGAGACCCAGTACTTC.

This clonotype was counted a few times. The rearrangement joins TRBV6-6 to TRBJ2-5, with TRBD1 as a possible D gene (5 bases). Trimming pared 0 bases from V and 3 bases from J, leaving 17 bases between. The CDR3 sequence is 17 residues long. Germline V gene sequence: CDR1 MNHNY, CDR2 SVGAGI (reference sequence). The CDR3 DNA follows: TGTGCCAGCAGTTACTCTATTGGTTCGGAGACAGAAGAGACCCAGTACTTC. Amino acid sequence: CASSYSIGSETEETQYF.

Notes on this clonotype: The germline gene is not matched at one end of the junction; a read error may be the cause. This chain joins TRBV2 and TRBJ2-4; weak D call: TRBD2 (6 bases). With the DNA end fitting TRBJ2-5 better, the J assignment may be wrong. The CDR3 contains 16 residues. Germline CDR1 SNHLY, CDR2 FYNNEI. The CDR3 sequence is CAGSPSPHGRQETQYF. In DNA, the CDR3 is TGTGCCGGCAGTCCCTCCCCCCACGGGAGACAAGAGACCCAGTACTTC.

A few counts support this clonotype. The chain is built from TRBV12-3 or TRBV12-4 and TRBJ2-1; no clear D gene. CDR3 length: 14 residues. V lost 2 bases to trimming and J lost 2 bases, with 7 bases between them. The CDR3 loop reads CASSLNIAYNEQFF. The CDR3 DNA reads as TGTGCCAGCAGTTTAAATATAGCCTACAATGAGCAGTTCTTC.

The chain employs TRBV27 and TRBJ2-1; D might be TRBD1 (7 bases). The CDR3 spans 17 residues. Germline CDR1 and CDR2: MNHEY and SMNVEV (reference sequence). Trimming pared 6 bases from V and 3 bases from J, leaving 21 bases between. CDR3 nucleotide sequence: TGTGCCAGCAGCTCGACTCAAACAGGGGAGGACTACAATGAGCAGTTCTTC. Translated: CASSSTQTGEDYNEQFF.

This clonotype was recorded a few times. This rearrangement joins TRBV3-1 to TRBJ1-5; D is unresolved. This CDR3 comprises 15 residues. V was clipped by 1 base and J by 7 bases, with 14 bases between them. Germline V gene sequence: CDR1 LGHDT, CDR2 YNNKEL (reference sequence). CDR3 sequence reads: CASSQGPHTGQPQHF. CDR3 DNA: TGTGCCAGCAGCCAAGGACCTCATACGGGACAGCCCCAGCATTTT.

Notes on this clonotype: Relative to the germline gene, one junction end is altered; a read error may explain this. The chain uses TRBV6-5 and TRBJ2-7, with 9 bases fitting TRBD1. The J call is doubtful: the DNA matches TRBJ2-5 better. Looked up from germline, CDR1 is MNHEY and CDR2 is SVGAGI. CDR3 length: 14 amino acids. The CDR3 reads CASSDSDRGETQYF. The CDR3 nucleotides are TGTGCCAGCAGTGACTCGGACAGGGGAGAGACCCAGTACTTC.

The chain employs TRBV12-3 or TRBV12-4 and TRBJ2-7; D not certain. V lost 3 bases and J 1 base, leaving 13 bases between the germline ends. The CDR3 totals 15 residues. The chain's CDR3 is CASSFLVSKSYEQYF. The CDR3 bases are TGTGCCAGCAGTTTCCTAGTCAGCAAGTCCTACGAGCAGTACTTC.

The chain combines TRBV3-1 with TRBJ1-4; no definite D call. Germline-derived CDR1 and CDR2 are LGHDT and YNNKEL (reference sequence). The CDR3 has 14 amino acids. Trimming left V 1 base short and J 8 bases short, with 11 bases between. The CDR3 here is CASSQGSVGEKLFF. As DNA, the CDR3 is TGTGCCAGCAGCCAAGGATCGGTCGGGGAAAAACTGTTTTTT.

V usage is TRBV5-1 and J usage is TRBJ2-7; TRBD1 matches 8 bases. TRBJ2-5 matches the DNA end more closely, so the J call is doubtful. CDR1 and CDR2 (germline): SGHRS, YFSETQ. The CDR3 extends over 16 amino acids. CDR3 DNA: TGCGCCAGCAGCTTGGGCGACAGGGGCGAGCTAGAGACCCAGTACTTC. Residues: CASSLGDRGELETQYF.

The CDR3 protein is CASSLAPSADTGELFF. The CDR3 nucleotides are TGCGCCAGCAGCTTGGCACCCTCCGCGGACACCGGGGAGCTGTTTTTT. V gene TRBV5-1 combines with J gene TRBJ2-2; D ambiguous. CDR3 size: 16 residues. Trimming left V 0 bases short and J 3 bases short, with 12 bases between. CDR1 and CDR2 (germline): SGHRS, YFSETQ. Together with reference TRBV5-1 and TRBJ2-2, the CDR3 gives the full variable domain: KAGVTQTPRYLIKTRGQQVTLSCSPISGHRSVSWYQQTPGQGLQFLFEYFSETQRNKGNFPGRFSGRQFSNSRSEMNVSTLELGDSALYLCASSLAPSADTGELFFGEGSRLTVL.

The chain has TRBV7-3 and TRBJ2-7, with TRBD2 identical over 12 bases. Trimming at V came to 1 base and at J to 3 bases, leaving 13 bases not matched to a gene. The CDR3 is made up of 19 amino acids. The germline gives CDR1 SGHTA, CDR2 FQGTGA. The CDR3, as DNA: TGTGCCAGCAGCTTAAAGTCTAGATTGGGGACTAGCGGGCTCTACGAGCAGTACTTC. This translates into CASSLKSRLGTSGLYEQYF.

The DNA for the CDR3 is TGCAGTGCCAACCCCCAGACCGCTAGGGGGAGACTCCAGTACTTC. Translation gives CSANPQTARGRLQYF. The V and J genes are TRBV20-1 and TRBJ2-5, with D tentatively TRBD1 (6 bases). The CDR3 has 15 residues. CDR1 and CDR2 from the germline V gene are DFQATT and SNEGSKA (reference sequence). Trimming pared 6 bases from V and 10 bases from J, leaving 27 bases between.

This clonotype was seen a few times. Written as DNA, the CDR3 is TGTGCCAGTAGTATCTTCTTGGGGGATGAGCAGTTCTTC. Its protein product is CASSIFLGDEQFF. The genes are TRBV19 and TRBJ2-1; D may be TRBD1 or TRBD2 (5 bases each). The ends were cut back, 3 bases at V and 8 bases at J, with 11 bases in the middle. CDR3 size: 13 residues. Germline V gene sequence: CDR1 LNHDA, CDR2 SQIVND (reference sequence).

The chain links TRBV19 to TRBJ1-5; 7 bases fit TRBD1. Looked up from germline, CDR1 is LNHDA and CDR2 is SQIVND (reference sequence). V lost 4 bases to trimming and J lost 5 bases; unmatched junction nucleotides: 11. The CDR3 spans 16 residues. The CDR3 spells CASSTERDSLDQPQHF. DNA of the CDR3: TGTGCCAGTAGTACGGAGCGGGACAGCTTGGATCAGCCCCAGCATTTT.

The chain links TRBV5-1 to TRBJ2-1, with D unresolved. Germline lookup yields CDR1 SGHRS and CDR2 YFSETQ. The ends were cut back, 4 bases at V and 13 bases at J, with 21 bases in the middle. This CDR3 is 14 amino acids long. DNA of the CDR3: TGCGCCAGCAGCCCAGGATCCGAAATCGAGACCCAGTTCTTC. This codes for CASSPGSEIETQFF.

In its sample, this clonotype was seen a few times. The rearrangement joins TRBV6-6 to TRBJ1-4, with a tentative D call TRBD1 (5 bases). This CDR3 comprises 16 residues. With 4 bases removed from V and 0 bases from J, the gap between germline ends came to 12 bases. CDR1 is MNHNY, CDR2 SVGAGI, per germline (reference sequence). The CDR3 coding sequence is TGTGCCAGCAGTTCCTTCCCGACAGCAACTAATGAAAAACTGTTTTTT. Amino acids: CASSSFPTATNEKLFF.